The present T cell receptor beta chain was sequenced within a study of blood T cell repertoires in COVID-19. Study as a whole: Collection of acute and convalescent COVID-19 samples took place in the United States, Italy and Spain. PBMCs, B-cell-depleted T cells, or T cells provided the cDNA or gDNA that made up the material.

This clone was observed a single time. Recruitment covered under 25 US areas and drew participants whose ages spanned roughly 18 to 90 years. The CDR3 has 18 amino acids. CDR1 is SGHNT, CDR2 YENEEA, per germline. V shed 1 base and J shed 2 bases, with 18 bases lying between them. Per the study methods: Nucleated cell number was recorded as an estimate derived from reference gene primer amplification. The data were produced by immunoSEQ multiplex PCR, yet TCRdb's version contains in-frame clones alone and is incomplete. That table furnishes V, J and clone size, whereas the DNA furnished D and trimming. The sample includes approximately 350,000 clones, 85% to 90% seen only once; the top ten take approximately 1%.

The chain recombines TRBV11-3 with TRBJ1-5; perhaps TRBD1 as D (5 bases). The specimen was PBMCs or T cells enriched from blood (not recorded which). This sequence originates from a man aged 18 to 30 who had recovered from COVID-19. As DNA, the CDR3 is TGTGCCAGCAGCTTAGTCGATGGGTCTTGCAGGGGCAATCAGCCCCAGCATTTT. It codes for CASSLVDGSCRGNQPQHF.